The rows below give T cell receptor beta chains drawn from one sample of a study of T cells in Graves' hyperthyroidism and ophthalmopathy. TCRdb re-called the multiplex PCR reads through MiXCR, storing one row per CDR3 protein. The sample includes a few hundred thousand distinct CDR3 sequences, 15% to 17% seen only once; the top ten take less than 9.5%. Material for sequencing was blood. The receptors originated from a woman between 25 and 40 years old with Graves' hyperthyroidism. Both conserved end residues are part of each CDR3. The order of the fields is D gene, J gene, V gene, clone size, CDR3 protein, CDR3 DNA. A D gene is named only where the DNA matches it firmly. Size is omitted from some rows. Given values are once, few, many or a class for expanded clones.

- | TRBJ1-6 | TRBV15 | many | CATSRDMVRDSPLHF | TGTGCCACCAGCAGAGATATGGTCAGGGACTCACCCCTCCACTTT
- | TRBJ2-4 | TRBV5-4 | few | CASSLYQRRDIQYF | TGTGCCAGCAGCTTGTACCAGCGGAGGGACATTCAGTACTTC
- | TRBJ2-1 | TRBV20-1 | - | CSASHPRSSYNEQFF | TGCAGTGCTAGTCACCCTCGGAGCTCCTACAATGAGCAGTTCTTC
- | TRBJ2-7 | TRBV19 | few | CASSISRRTYKQYF | TGTGCCAGTAGTATTAGTAGGAGGACATACAAGCAGTACTTC
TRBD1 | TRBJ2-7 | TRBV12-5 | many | CASGQAGTGSHEQYF | TGTGCTAGTGGCCAGGCCGGGACAGGGTCCCACGAGCAGTACTTC
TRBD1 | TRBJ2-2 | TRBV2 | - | CASSRWGFGTGHYTGELFF | TGTGCCAGCAGTCGCTGGGGGTTCGGGACAGGGCATTACACCGGGGAGCTGTTTTTT
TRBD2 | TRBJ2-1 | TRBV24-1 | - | CATSDWTSGNYNEQFF | TGTGCCACCAGTGATTGGACTAGCGGGAACTACAATGAGCAGTTCTTC
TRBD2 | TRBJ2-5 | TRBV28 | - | CASSRRTSDQETQYF | TGTGCCAGCAGTCGACGGACTAGCGATCAAGAGACCCAGTACTTC
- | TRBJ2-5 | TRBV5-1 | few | CASSRDWGTQYF | TGCGCCAGCAGCCGAGACTGGGGGACCCAGTACTTC
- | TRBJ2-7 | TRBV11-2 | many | CASSSRGGREQYF | TGTGCCAGCAGCTCGAGGGGGGGCAGGGAGCAGTACTTC
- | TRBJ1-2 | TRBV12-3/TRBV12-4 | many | CASSAGTYGYTF | TGTGCCAGCAGTGCGGGGACTTATGGCTACACCTTC
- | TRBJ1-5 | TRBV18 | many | CASSSSGVQPQHF | TGTGCCAGCTCATCCTCCGGGGTCCAGCCCCAGCATTTT
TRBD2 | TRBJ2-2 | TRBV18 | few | CASQPSGLNTGELFF | TGTGCCAGCCAACCTAGCGGGCTGAACACCGGGGAGCTGTTTTTT
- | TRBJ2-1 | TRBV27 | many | CASSLNGDEQFF | TGTGCCAGCAGTTTAAACGGGGATGAGCAGTTCTTC
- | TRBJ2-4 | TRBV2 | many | CASSPDRAKNIQYF | TGTGCCAGCAGTCCTGACAGAGCCAAAAACATTCAGTACTTC
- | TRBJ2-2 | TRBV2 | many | CASTGDSLWGTGELFF | TGTGCCAGCACGGGAGACTCTTTATGGGGCACCGGGGAGCTGTTTTTT